The rows below give T cell receptor beta chains drawn from one sample of a study of blood T cell repertoires in COVID-19. Method: immunoSEQ multiplex PCR; TCRdb's copy keeps in-frame clones and lacks some. There are roughly 160,000 clones in the sample; about four fifths occur only once, and 8% to 11% lies in the top ten. Sequencing was carried out using peripheral blood. The receptor set was obtained from a woman at least 80 years old with active or convalescent COVID-19. Both conserved end residues are part of each CDR3. A D gene is named only where the DNA matches it firmly. Some rows have no size entry. The others give once, few or many, or a class for an expanded clone.

v_call	clone_size	d_call	j_call	cdr3_aa	cdr3_nt
TRBV19	NA	NA	TRBJ2-1	CASSTPSTGPKPYNEQFF	TGTGCCAGTAGTACCCCCTCTACAGGCCCAAAGCCCTACAATGAGCAGTTCTTC
TRBV25-1	NA	TRBD1	TRBJ1-1	CASSPRGRDTEAFF	TGTGCCAGCAGCCCAAGGGGGCGGGACACTGAAGCTTTCTTT
TRBV5-1	NA	NA	TRBJ2-3	CASTSSYSGDTQYF	TGCGCCAGCACCTCCTCCTACTCGGGAGATACGCAGTATTTT
TRBV4-1	NA	TRBD2	TRBJ2-3	CASSQAGTSGGISTDTQYF	TGCGCCAGCAGCCAAGCCGGGACTAGCGGGGGGATTAGCACAGATACGCAGTATTTT
TRBV4-1	NA	NA	TRBJ1-5	CASSQDTRGARLGNQPQHF	TGCGCCAGCAGCCAAGATACCAGGGGCGCAAGGCTCGGCAATCAGCCCCAGCATTTT
TRBV10-1	NA	NA	TRBJ1-6	CASSIGVNSPLHF	TGCGCCAGCAGTATAGGGGTGAATTCACCCCTCCACTTT
TRBV3-1/TRBV3-2	NA	NA	TRBJ1-3	CASSYSGNTIYF	TGTGCCAGCAGCTACTCTGGAAACACCATATATTTT
TRBV11-2	NA	TRBD2	TRBJ2-7	CASSSNGLAETYEQYF	TGTGCCAGCAGCAGCAACGGACTAGCGGAGACCTACGAGCAGTACTTC
TRBV7-2	NA	NA	TRBJ1-3	CASSLNPGNSGNTIYF	TGTGCCAGCAGCCTAAATCCCGGGAACTCTGGAAACACCATATATTTT
TRBV2	once	NA	TRBJ2-2	CASKGQFSNTGELFF	TGTGCCAGCAAAGGACAGTTCTCGAACACCGGGGAGCTGTTTTTT
TRBV5-7	NA	NA	TRBJ1-5	CASSLNGPYQPQHF	TGTGCCAGCAGCCTCAATGGCCCATATCAGCCCCAGCATTTT
TRBV7-2	NA	TRBD1	TRBJ1-2	CASSLVVGQGGYTF	TGTGCCAGCAGCTTAGTGGTGGGACAGGGGGGCTACACCTTC
TRBV28	NA	TRBD2	TRBJ2-3	CASSGMGVGGRAGTDTQYF	TGTGCCAGCAGTGGGATGGGAGTTGGGGGGAGGGCCGGGACAGATACGCAGTATTTT
TRBV15	NA	TRBD1	TRBJ2-7	CATSRGPTGGYSYEQYF	TGTGCCACCAGCAGAGGTCCGACAGGGGGTTATTCCTACGAGCAGTACTTC
TRBV10-2	NA	TRBD1	TRBJ2-5	CASKRGRGETQYF	TGCGCCAGCAAGAGGGGGCGTGGGGAGACCCAGTACTTC
TRBV15	NA	NA	TRBJ1-2	CATSRDPQGRGYTF	TGTGCCACCAGCAGAGACCCGCAGGGGAGAGGCTACACCTTC
TRBV19	NA	NA	TRBJ1-2	CASSAPPLGGTYGYTF	TGTGCCAGTAGTGCCCCGCCCCTGGGGGGTACCTATGGCTACACCTTC
TRBV28	NA	NA	TRBJ1-5	CASSNNNQPQHF	TGTGCCAGCAGTAATAATAATCAGCCCCAGCATTTT
TRBV4-2	NA	NA	TRBJ1-2	CASSSARGSLRGYTF	TGTGCCAGCAGCTCTGCCAGGGGAAGTCTCAGAGGCTACACCTTC
TRBV18	NA	NA	TRBJ1-1	CASSPPTAMNTEAFF	TGTGCCAGCTCACCCCCGACAGCAATGAACACTGAAGCTTTCTTT
TRBV5-1	NA	TRBD1	TRBJ2-7	CASSFGDRSGLEQYF	TGCGCCAGCAGCTTCGGGGACAGGAGCGGTCTCGAGCAGTACTTC
TRBV28	NA	TRBD2	TRBJ2-5	CASSGRAGVSETQYF	TGTGCCAGCAGTGGCCGAGCGGGAGTTAGCGAGACCCAGTACTTC
TRBV7-3	NA	NA	TRBJ1-2	CASSLRGGYGYTF	TGTGCCAGCAGCCTTCGGGGGGGCTATGGCTACACCTTC
TRBV15	NA	TRBD2	TRBJ2-7	CATSRDQLLAGVEQYF	TGTGCCACCAGCAGAGATCAACTACTAGCGGGAGTAGAGCAGTACTTC
TRBV19	NA	NA	TRBJ1-1	CASSIRGTEAFF	TGTGCCAGTAGTATTCGCGGCACTGAAGCTTTCTTT
TRBV7-6	NA	TRBD1	TRBJ1-3	CASSLIRPDRAGNTIYF	TGTGCCAGCAGCTTAATACGACCAGACAGGGCCGGAAACACCATATATTTT
TRBV7-9	few	TRBD2	TRBJ2-1	CASSFGPSGRTLYNEQFF	TGTGCCAGCAGCTTTGGACCTAGCGGGAGGACCCTCTACAATGAGCAGTTCTTC
TRBV2	NA	TRBD1	TRBJ2-5	CASRVGQGGETQYF	TGTGCCAGCAGGGTGGGACAGGGAGGGGAGACCCAGTACTTC
TRBV6-5	NA	TRBD2	TRBJ2-1	CASSRVTSGRNEQFF	TGTGCCAGCAGCCGCGTCACTAGCGGGAGGAATGAGCAGTTCTTC
TRBV5-1	NA	TRBD2	TRBJ2-1	CASNPAGEDNEQFF	TGCGCCAGCAACCCAGCGGGAGAGGACAATGAGCAGTTCTTC